The 20 T cell receptor beta chains below come from one sample, sequenced in a study of regulatory T cells in long-lasting Graves disease. Sample time point: persistent/refractory GD, antithyroid drugs over 5 years with positive TRAb. The TCR library was prepared using RNA isolated from PBMCs. Combining iRepertoire HTBI primers with Arm-PCR of CDR3 regions, the authors built TCR beta libraries. TCRdb independently ran MiXCR on the multiplex PCR reads; one entry per CDR3 protein. Of a few hundred thousand distinct CDR3 sequences in the sample, more than 20% were seen once. Sample: peripheral blood mononuclear cells (PBMCs), taken when the disease was refractory, from a patient treated with antithyroid drugs. These receptors all come from a woman in her thirties or forties with Graves disease.

This clonotype was recorded at least ten times. The CDR3 DNA sequence: TGTGCCAGCAGTCGCGAGGGTTCTAATTCACCCCTCCACTTT. It translates to CASSREGSNSPLHF. The V call is TRBV2, the J call TRBJ1-6; D not resolved. The CDR3 has 14 residues. CDR1 SNHLY and CDR2 FYNNEI come from the germline V gene. The V and J ends lost 5 bases and 6 bases respectively, with 11 bases between them.

This clonotype was counted at least ten times. The V call is TRBV2, the J call TRBJ1-2; D is uncertain. CDR1 is SNHLY and CDR2 is FYNNEI in the germline V gene. V was trimmed by 2 bases and J by 1 base, leaving 8 bases between them. This CDR3 is built from 14 residues. This chain's CDR3 is CASSELAGNYGYTF. CDR3 sequence (DNA): TGTGCCAGCAGTGAATTAGCCGGTAACTATGGCTACACCTTC.

This clonotype has at least ten counts. The chain is built from TRBV10-3 and TRBJ2-2; 7 bases fit TRBD2. Germline CDR1 and CDR2: ENHRY and SYGVKD. CDR3 length equals 15 residues. V shed 2 bases, J shed 2 bases, and the junction held 2 bases outside the gene matches. CDR3 in DNA: TGTGCCATCAGTGAGACTAGCGCCAACACCGGGGAGCTGTTTTTT. It encodes CAISETSANTGELFF.

The chain couples TRBV20-1 to TRBJ2-7; 8 positions agree with TRBD1. The V segment lost 5 bases and the J segment 4 bases; nucleotides outside the gene matches: 10. The germline CDR1 and CDR2 sequences are DFQATT and SNEGSKA (reference sequence). This CDR3 is built from 14 residues. As DNA, the CDR3 is TGCAGTGCTGGACAGGGCCCCCCCTCGTACGAGCAGTACTTC. Translating it yields CSAGQGPPSYEQYF.

The chain uses TRBV29-1 and TRBJ2-3; D remains ambiguous. V lost 2 bases to trimming and J lost 6 bases, with 12 bases between them. CDR1 SQVTM and CDR2 ANQGSEA come from the germline V gene. CDR3 length: 13 amino acids. This CDR3 reads CSVEPGLSDTQYF. CDR3 bases: TGCAGCGTTGAACCGGGCCTTAGCGATACGCAGTATTTT.

This clonotype was detected many times. This chain uses TRBV2 with TRBJ1-5, with 10 bases identical to TRBD1. V gave up 1 base and J gave up 11 bases; unmatched junction bases: 2. From germline, CDR1 is SNHLY and CDR2 FYNNEI. The CDR3 runs 13 residues. The CDR3 loop reads CASSEDGTGAQHF. The DNA of the CDR3 is TGTGCCAGCAGTGAAGACGGGACAGGGGCCCAGCATTTT.

The chain has TRBV20-1 and TRBJ2-4; possible D gene TRBD2, 5 bases. Germline CDR1 and CDR2: DFQATT and SNEGSKA (reference sequence). The CDR3 extends over 11 amino acids. Deletions cut 2 bases from V and 8 bases from J, with 7 bases between. CDR3 nucleotides: TGCAGTGCTAGAATGCGGGACATTCAGTACTTC. It translates to CSARMRDIQYF.

V is TRBV12-3 or TRBV12-4 and J is TRBJ2-5; TRBD1 is a possible D gene (7 bases). This CDR3 comprises 13 residues. Trimming left V 7 bases short and J 4 bases short, with 13 bases between. CDR3 sequence (DNA): TGTGCCAGCACGATGCAGGGGGGAGAGACCCAGTACTTC. Its protein product is CASTMQGGETQYF.

In its sample, this clonotype was seen many times. The chain joins TRBV27 to TRBJ2-2; 14 nucleotides agree with TRBD2. V trimming: 5 bases; J trimming: 1 base; junction bases outside the gene matches: 6. The CDR3 has 18 residues. Germline CDR1 reads MNHEY; CDR2 reads SMNVEV (reference sequence). CDR3: CASSNRGLAGENTGELFF. DNA for the CDR3: TGTGCCAGCAGTAACCGGGGACTAGCGGGAGAGAACACCGGGGAGCTGTTTTTT.

Many counts were recorded for this clonotype. This rearrangement joins TRBV20-1 to TRBJ2-7, with 8 bases aligning to TRBD1. Germline CDR1 is DFQATT and CDR2 is SNEGSKA (reference sequence). CDR3 size: 14 residues. V was clipped by 6 bases and J by 5 bases; unmatched bases: 12. The CDR3 is CSAVTRTGSDEQYF. The CDR3 DNA reads as TGCAGTGCAGTCACCAGGACAGGGTCGGACGAGCAGTACTTC.

This clonotype has a handful of counts. This chain connects TRBV7-9 to TRBJ2-2; the match to TRBD2 covers 9 bases. The J segment lost 4 bases and the V segment lost 5 bases, leaving 8 bases of the junction unmatched. CDR3 length: 16 residues. CDR1 and CDR2 from the germline V gene are SEHNR and FQNEAQ (reference sequence). CDR3 sequence (DNA): TGTGCCAGCAGCCCGGGCGGGAGGGTCCTCACCGGGGAGCTGTTTTTT. The encoded protein is CASSPGGRVLTGELFF.

The rearrangement links TRBV6-2 or TRBV6-3 to TRBJ2-2; a possible D gene is TRBD2 (6 bases). The CDR3 runs to 14 residues. Per the germline V gene, CDR1 is MNHEY and CDR2 is SVGEGT. V was shortened by 6 bases and J by 7 bases, with 15 bases between the two germline ends. Written as DNA, the CDR3 is TGTGCCAGCAGAGATAGCGGCCGACTCGGGGAGCTGTTTTTT. Its translation is CASRDSGRLGELFF.

This clonotype was seen a few times. The gene calls are TRBV6-2 or TRBV6-3 and TRBJ1-5; 9 positions match TRBD1. V trimming: 8 bases; J trimming: 2 bases; junction bases outside the gene matches: 16. Germline CDR1 reads MNHEY; CDR2 reads SVGEGT. The CDR3 contains 18 residues. The CDR3: CASSSPGTGLVGNQPQHF. CDR3 nucleotides: TGTGCCAGCTCCAGTCCCGGGACAGGGTTGGTGGGCAATCAGCCCCAGCATTTT.

This clonotype occurred many times. The chain combines TRBV29-1 with TRBJ1-2, with 7 bases aligning to TRBD1. The CDR3 consists of 12 residues. CDR1 is SQVTM and CDR2 is ANQGSEA in the germline V gene. Unmatched junction bases numbered 3, after V lost 6 bases and J lost 2 bases. The CDR3 region has the DNA TGCAGCGTAAAGACAGGGAACTATGGCTACACCTTC. Encoded protein: CSVKTGNYGYTF.

This chain connects TRBV28 to TRBJ2-7; D not resolved. With 10 bases removed from V and 6 bases from J, the gap between germline ends came to 19 bases. The germline CDR1 and CDR2 sequences are MDHEN and SYDVKM. The CDR3 runs 13 residues. The CDR3 loop reads CATWWGVLVEQYF. In DNA, the CDR3 is TGTGCCACCTGGTGGGGTGTTTTAGTCGAGCAGTACTTC.

This clonotype was seen only a few times. The genes are TRBV7-8 and TRBJ2-3, with 9 bases matching TRBD2. The CDR3 is 15 residues long. Per germline, CDR1 SGHVS and CDR2 FQNEAQ. V was pared by 5 bases and J by 5 bases, with 8 bases of the junction left unmatched. CDR3 loop: CASSLDSGRIDTQYF. Written as DNA, the CDR3 is TGTGCCAGCAGCCTAGACAGCGGGAGGATAGATACGCAGTATTTT.

This clonotype came up many times. The genes are TRBV20-1 and TRBJ2-2, with 10 bases matching TRBD2. The trim removed 3 bases at V and 7 bases at J, leaving 8 bases unmatched. Germline-derived CDR1 and CDR2 are DFQATT and SNEGSKA (reference sequence). This CDR3 contains 15 residues. CDR3 amino acids: CSASEGLASNGELFF. DNA for the CDR3: TGCAGTGCTAGTGAGGGACTAGCGTCTAACGGGGAGCTGTTTTTT.

This chain connects TRBV19 to TRBJ2-1; D uncertain. Trimming stripped 6 bases from V and 0 bases from J, with 18 bases between. Germline V gives CDR1 LNHDA, CDR2 SQIVND (reference sequence). This CDR3 region has 17 residues. This CDR3 is CASSLWVRATSYNEQFF. The DNA of the CDR3 is TGTGCCAGTAGCCTGTGGGTTCGGGCGACCTCCTACAATGAGCAGTTCTTC.

This clonotype was recorded at least ten times. This chain joins TRBV6-2 or TRBV6-3 and TRBJ1-5; D not resolved. There are 15 residues in the CDR3. Germline V gene data show CDR1 as MNHEY and CDR2 as SVGEGT. Trimming removed 5 bases at V and 5 bases at J, with 16 bases between. The DNA for the CDR3 is TGTGCCAGCAGTCCATGGAGGCATAGGGATCAGCCCCAGCATTTT. Translating gives CASSPWRHRDQPQHF.

This clonotype has at least ten counts. The chain links TRBV12-3 or TRBV12-4 to TRBJ2-4; weak D call: TRBD2 (5 bases). V lost 8 bases to trimming and J lost 0 bases, with 11 bases between them. The CDR3 consists of 14 residues. As DNA, the CDR3 is TGTGCCAGCGCCCAGAGGGTAGCCAAAAACATTCAGTACTTC. Residues: CASAQRVAKNIQYF.